A selection of T cell receptor beta chains follows, all from one sample in a study of cytomegalovirus exposure and HLA in healthy donors. The assay was immunoSEQ multiplex PCR, and TCRdb's table has in-frame clones only and misses some. Of fewer than 200,000 clones in the sample, over 80% are singletons; the top ten hold 4.5%. Sequenced material: PBMCs. These receptors were taken from a woman between 50 and 59 years old in good health and CMV-seropositive. Both conserved end residues are part of each CDR3. The D gene is left open where the match is weak. Only some rows state a clone size, as once, few, many or a class for expanded clones.

j_gene | abundance | d_gene | v_gene | CDR3aa | CDR3nt
TRBJ2-7 | . | . | TRBV19 | CASSIGYGSYEQYF | TGTGCCAGTAGTATAGGTTACGGCTCCTACGAGCAGTACTTC
TRBJ1-2 | once | . | TRBV19 | CARTAGGGTF | TGTGCCAGGACTGCGGGAGGAGGCACCTTC
TRBJ1-4 | . | . | TRBV7-8 | CASSLGSATNEKLFF | TGTGCCAGCAGCTTAGGGTCAGCAACTAATGAAAAACTGTTTTTT
TRBJ1-1 | . | . | TRBV20-1 | CSALESWAFF | TGCAGTGCCCTGGAGAGCTGGGCTTTCTTT
TRBJ2-1 | . | . | TRBV19 | CATSPPQEYNEQFF | TGTGCCACTTCCCCTCCGCAGGAATACAATGAGCAGTTCTTC
TRBJ1-2 | once | . | TRBV15 | CATSRDLGVGYTF | TGTGCCACCAGCAGAGATCTAGGGGTAGGCTACACCTTC
TRBJ2-1 | . | . | TRBV7-6 | CASSLGTDNPNEQFF | TGTGCCAGCAGCTTAGGGACAGATAACCCCAATGAGCAGTTCTTC
TRBJ2-1 | . | TRBD2 | TRBV6-6 | CASSYRGGQNEQFF | TGTGCCAGCAGTTACCGGGGGGGCCAGAATGAGCAGTTCTTC
TRBJ2-5 | . | TRBD2 | TRBV28 | CASSLLALAGVSETQYF | TGTGCCAGCAGTTTATTAGCCCTAGCGGGAGTATCAGAGACCCAGTACTTC
TRBJ1-2 | . | . | TRBV27 | CASSLYDSPNLGYTF | TGTGCCAGCAGTTTATACGACAGTCCTAATCTTGGCTACACCTTC
TRBJ2-2 | . | TRBD1 | TRBV19 | CASSIRTGTEGSGELFF | TGTGCCAGTAGTATCCGAACCGGGACAGAGGGATCCGGGGAGCTGTTTTTT
TRBJ2-3 | . | . | TRBV21-1 | CASRKPQDRSRPTSYTDTQYF | TGTGCCAGCAGGAAGCCTCAGGACAGGTCGAGACCGACATCCTACACAGATACGCAGTATTTT
TRBJ2-7 | . | TRBD1 | TRBV19 | CASSPGTGDYEQYF | TGTGCCAGTAGTCCGGGGACAGGGGACTACGAGCAGTACTTC
TRBJ1-2 | . | TRBD1 | TRBV30 | CAWSPYTGDYGYTF | TGTGCCTGGAGCCCTTATACAGGGGACTATGGCTACACCTTC
TRBJ2-5 | . | . | TRBV7-2 | CASGPRQGGLETQYF | TGTGCCAGCGGGCCGCGACAGGGAGGTCTAGAGACCCAGTACTTC
TRBJ1-2 | . | . | TRBV5-1 | CASSLDGVGAPGYTF | TGCGCCAGCAGCTTGGATGGTGTGGGGGCGCCAGGCTACACCTTC